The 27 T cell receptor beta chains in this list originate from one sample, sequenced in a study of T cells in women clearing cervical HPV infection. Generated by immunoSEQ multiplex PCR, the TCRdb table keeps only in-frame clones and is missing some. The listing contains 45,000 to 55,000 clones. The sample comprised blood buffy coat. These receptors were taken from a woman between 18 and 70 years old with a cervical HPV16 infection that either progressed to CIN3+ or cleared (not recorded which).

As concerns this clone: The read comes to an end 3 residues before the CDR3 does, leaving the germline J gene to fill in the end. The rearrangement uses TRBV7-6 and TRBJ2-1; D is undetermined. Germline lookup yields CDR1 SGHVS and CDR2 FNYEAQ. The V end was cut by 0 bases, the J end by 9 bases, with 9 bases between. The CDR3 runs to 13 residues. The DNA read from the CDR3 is TGTGCCAGCAGCTTAGCGCAACCCAGTGAG. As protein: CASSLAQPSE. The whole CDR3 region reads CASSLAQPSEQFF.

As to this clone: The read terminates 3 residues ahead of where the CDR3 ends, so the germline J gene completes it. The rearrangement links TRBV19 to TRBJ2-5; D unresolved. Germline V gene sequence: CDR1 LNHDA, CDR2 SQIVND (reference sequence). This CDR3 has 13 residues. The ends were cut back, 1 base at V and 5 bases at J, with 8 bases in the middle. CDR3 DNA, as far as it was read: TGTGCCAGTAGTATAGGCGGTCGGGAGACC. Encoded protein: CASSIGGRET. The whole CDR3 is CASSIGGRETQYF. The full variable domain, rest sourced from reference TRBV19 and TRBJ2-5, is DGGITQSPKYLFRKEGQNVTLSCEQNLNHDAMYWYRQDPGQGLRLIYYSQIVNDFQKGDIAEGYSVSREKKESFPLTVTSAQKNPTAFYLCASSIGGRETQYFGPGTRLLVL.

CDR3 DNA (partial): TGTGCCAGCAGCCGACGCGGGGTCGGCACAGATACG. This gives the protein CASSRRGVGTDT. The whole CDR3 protein reads CASSRRGVGTDTQYF. The chain has TRBV11-2 and TRBJ2-3, with D perhaps TRBD2 (6 bases). With the read ending 3 residues before the CDR3 end, the germline J gene is used to fill in that end. The CDR3 is made up of 15 amino acids. Between the trimmed V and J ends, which lost 5 bases and 1 base, there was a span of 13 bases. Germline V CDR1 and CDR2: SGHAT, FQNNGV.

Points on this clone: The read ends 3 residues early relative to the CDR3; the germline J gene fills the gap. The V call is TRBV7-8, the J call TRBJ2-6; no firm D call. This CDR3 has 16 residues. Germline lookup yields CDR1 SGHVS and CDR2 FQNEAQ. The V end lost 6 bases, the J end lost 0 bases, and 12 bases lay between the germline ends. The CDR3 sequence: CASRQLRLSGANVLTF. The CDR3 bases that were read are TGTGCCAGCAGGCAACTACGTCTCTCTGGGGCCAACGTC.

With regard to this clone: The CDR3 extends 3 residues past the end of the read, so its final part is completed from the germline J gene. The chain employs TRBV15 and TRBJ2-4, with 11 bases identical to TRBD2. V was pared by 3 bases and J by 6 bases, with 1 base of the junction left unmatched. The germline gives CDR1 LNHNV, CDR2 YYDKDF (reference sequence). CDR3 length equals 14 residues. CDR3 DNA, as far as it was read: TGTGCCACCAGCAGTGGGACTAGCGGAAACATT. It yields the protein CATSSGTSGNI. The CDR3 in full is CATSSGTSGNIQYF.

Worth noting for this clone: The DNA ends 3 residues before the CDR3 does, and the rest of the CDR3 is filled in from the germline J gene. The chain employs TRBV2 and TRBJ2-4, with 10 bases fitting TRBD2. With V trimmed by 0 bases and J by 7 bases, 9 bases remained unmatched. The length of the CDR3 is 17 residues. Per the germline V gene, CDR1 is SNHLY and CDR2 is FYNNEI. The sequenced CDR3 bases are TGTGCCAGCAGTGAAGCAAGGGCTAGCGGGAGATGGAACATT. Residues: CASSEARASGRWNI. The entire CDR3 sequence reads CASSEARASGRWNIQYF.

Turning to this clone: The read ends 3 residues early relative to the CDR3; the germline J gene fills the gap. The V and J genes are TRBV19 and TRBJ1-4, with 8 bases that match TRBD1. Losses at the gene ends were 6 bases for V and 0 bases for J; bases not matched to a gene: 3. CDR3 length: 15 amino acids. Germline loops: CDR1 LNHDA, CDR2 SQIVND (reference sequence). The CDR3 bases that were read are TGTGCCAGTAGAGGGACAGGCGCAACTAATGAAAAA. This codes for CASRGTGATNEK. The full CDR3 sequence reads CASRGTGATNEKLFF.

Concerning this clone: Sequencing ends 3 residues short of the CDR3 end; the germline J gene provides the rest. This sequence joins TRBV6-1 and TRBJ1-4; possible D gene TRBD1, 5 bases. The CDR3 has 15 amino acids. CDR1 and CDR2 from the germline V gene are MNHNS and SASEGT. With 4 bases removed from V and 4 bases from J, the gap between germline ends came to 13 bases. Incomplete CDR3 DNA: TGTGCCAGCAGTGCCCAAAGGGGCTATAATGAAAAA. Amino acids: CASSAQRGYNEK. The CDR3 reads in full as CASSAQRGYNEKLFF.

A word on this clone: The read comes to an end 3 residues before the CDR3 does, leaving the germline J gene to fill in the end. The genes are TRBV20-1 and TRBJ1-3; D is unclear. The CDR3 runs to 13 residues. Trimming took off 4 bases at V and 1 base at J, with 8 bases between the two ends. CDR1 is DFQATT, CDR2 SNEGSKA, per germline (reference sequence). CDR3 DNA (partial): TGCAGTGCTACTTACGGGTCTGGAAACACC. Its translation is CSATYGSGNT. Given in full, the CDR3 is CSATYGSGNTIYF.

The sequenced CDR3 bases are TGTGCCAGCAGTTTAGGGACAGACACCGGGGAG. The encoded protein is CASSLGTDTGE. The whole CDR3 is CASSLGTDTGELFF. V usage is TRBV28 and J usage is TRBJ2-2; 7 bases line up with TRBD1. Read coverage stops 3 residues before the CDR3 terminus; the germline J gene supplies the remainder. This CDR3 spans 14 amino acids. V dropped 2 bases and J dropped 3; count of bases not matched to a gene: 0. Per the germline V gene, CDR1 is MDHEN and CDR2 is SYDVKM. Using reference TRBV28 and TRBJ2-2 for the parts outside the CDR3, the full variable domain is DVKVTQSSRYLVKRTGEKVFLECVQDMDHENMFWYRQDPGLGLRLIYFSYDVKMKEKGDIPEGYSVSREKKERFSLILESASTNQTSMYLCASSLGTDTGELFFGEGSRLTVL.

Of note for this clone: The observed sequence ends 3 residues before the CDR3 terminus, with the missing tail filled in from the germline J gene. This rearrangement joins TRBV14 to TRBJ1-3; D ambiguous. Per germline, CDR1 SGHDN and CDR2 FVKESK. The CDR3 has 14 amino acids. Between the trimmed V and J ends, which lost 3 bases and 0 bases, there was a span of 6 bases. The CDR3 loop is CASSHSGSGNTIYF. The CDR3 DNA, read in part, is TGTGCCAGCAGCCACTCGGGCTCTGGAAACACC.

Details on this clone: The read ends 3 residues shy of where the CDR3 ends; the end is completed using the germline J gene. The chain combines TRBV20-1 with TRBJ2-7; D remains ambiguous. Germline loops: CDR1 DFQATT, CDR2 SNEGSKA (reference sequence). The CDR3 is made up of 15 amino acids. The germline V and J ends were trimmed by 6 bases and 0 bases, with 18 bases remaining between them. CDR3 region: CSASTPAGSSYEQYF. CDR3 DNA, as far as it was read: TGCAGTGCGAGTACTCCGGCAGGAAGCTCCTACGAG.

Partial CDR3 DNA: TGCAGTGCCCGGACAGCTAGCAATCAGCCC. Protein product: CSARTASNQP. The CDR3 in its entirety is CSARTASNQPQHF. This sequence joins TRBV20-1 and TRBJ1-5; weak D call: TRBD1 (6 bases). The read ends 3 residues early relative to the CDR3; the germline J gene fills the gap. Germline V gene lookup returns CDR1 DFQATT and CDR2 SNEGSKA (reference sequence). The CDR3 runs 13 residues. V was cut by 6 bases and J by 0 bases, with 9 bases left in between.

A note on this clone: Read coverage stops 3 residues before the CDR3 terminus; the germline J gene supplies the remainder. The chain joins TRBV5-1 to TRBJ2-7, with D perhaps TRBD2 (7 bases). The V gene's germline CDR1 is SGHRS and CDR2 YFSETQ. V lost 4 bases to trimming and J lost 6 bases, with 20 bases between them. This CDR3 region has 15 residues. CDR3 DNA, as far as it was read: TGCGCCAGCAGCCCCTATAGGGGCGGGGGCACCGAG. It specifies CASSPYRGGGTE. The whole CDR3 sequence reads CASSPYRGGGTEQYF.

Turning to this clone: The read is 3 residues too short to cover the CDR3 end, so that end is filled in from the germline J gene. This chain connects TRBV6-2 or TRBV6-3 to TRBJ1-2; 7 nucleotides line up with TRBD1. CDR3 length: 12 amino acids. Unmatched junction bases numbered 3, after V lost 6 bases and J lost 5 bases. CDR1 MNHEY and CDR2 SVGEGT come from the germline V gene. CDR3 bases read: TGTGCCAGCAGCCAGGGACAGTATGGC. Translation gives CASSQGQYG. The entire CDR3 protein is CASSQGQYGYTF.

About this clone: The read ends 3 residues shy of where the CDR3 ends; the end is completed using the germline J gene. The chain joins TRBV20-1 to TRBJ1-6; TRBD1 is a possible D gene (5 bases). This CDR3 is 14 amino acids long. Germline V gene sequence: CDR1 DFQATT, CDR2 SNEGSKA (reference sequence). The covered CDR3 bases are TGCAGTGCTAGTGAATCGGGGGGGGTGGGCCCC. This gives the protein CSASESGGVGP. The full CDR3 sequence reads CSASESGGVGPLHF.

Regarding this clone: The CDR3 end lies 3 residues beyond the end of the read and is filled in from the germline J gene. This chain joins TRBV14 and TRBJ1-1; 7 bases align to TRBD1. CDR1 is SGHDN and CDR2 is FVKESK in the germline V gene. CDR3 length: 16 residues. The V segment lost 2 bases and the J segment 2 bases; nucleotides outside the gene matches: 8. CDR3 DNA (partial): TGTGCCAGCAGCCAACGAGGGGGCCGGCGAAACACTGAA. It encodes CASSQRGGRRNTE. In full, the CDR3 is CASSQRGGRRNTEAFF.

The CDR3: CASSFGRVNTGELFF. The DNA read from the CDR3 is TGTGCCAGCAGCTTCGGCAGGGTGAACACCGGGGAG. This chain connects TRBV7-9 to TRBJ2-2; possible D gene TRBD1, 5 bases. Read data end 3 residues before the CDR3 end; the end is taken from the germline J gene. Germline loops: CDR1 SEHNR, CDR2 FQNEAQ (reference sequence). V gave up 3 bases and J gave up 1 base, with 9 bases separating them. This CDR3 spans 15 amino acids.

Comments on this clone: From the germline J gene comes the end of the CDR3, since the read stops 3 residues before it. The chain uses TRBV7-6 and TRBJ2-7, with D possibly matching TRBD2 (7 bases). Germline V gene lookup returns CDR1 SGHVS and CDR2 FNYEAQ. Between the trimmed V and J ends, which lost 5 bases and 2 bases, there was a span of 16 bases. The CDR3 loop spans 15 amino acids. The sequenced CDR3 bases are TGTGCCAGCAGCCCGAGGTCGGGGGGCCCCTACGAG. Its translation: CASSPRSGGPYE. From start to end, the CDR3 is CASSPRSGGPYEQYF.

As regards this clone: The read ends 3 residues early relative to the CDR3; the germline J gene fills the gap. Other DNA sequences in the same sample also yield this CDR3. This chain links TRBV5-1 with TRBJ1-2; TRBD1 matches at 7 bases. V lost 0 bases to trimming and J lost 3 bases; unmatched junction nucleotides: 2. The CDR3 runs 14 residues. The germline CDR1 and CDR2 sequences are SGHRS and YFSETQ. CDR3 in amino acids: CASSLGQGDYGYTF. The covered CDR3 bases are TGCGCCAGCAGCTTGGGACAGGGAGACTATGGC.

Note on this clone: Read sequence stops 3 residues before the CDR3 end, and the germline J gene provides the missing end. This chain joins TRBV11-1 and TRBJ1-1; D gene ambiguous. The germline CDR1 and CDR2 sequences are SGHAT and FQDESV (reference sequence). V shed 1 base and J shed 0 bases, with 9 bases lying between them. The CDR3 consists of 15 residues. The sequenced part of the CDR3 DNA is TGTGCCAGCAGCTTAGACGAGGGTCTGAACACTGAA. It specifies CASSLDEGLNTE. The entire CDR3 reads CASSLDEGLNTEAFF. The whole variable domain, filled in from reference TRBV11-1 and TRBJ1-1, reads EAEVAQSPRYKITEKSQAVAFWCDPISGHATLYWYRQILGQGPELLVQFQDESVVDDSQLPKDRFSAERLKGVDSTLKIQPAELGDSAMYLCASSLDEGLNTEAFFGQGTRLTVV.

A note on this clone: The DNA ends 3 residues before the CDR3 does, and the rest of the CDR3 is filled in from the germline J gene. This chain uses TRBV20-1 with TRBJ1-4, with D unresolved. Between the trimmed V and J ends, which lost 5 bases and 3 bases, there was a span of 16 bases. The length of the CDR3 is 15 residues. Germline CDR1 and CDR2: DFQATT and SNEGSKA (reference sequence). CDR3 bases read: TGCAGTGCTCGAACCCTAAGCGGGGCTAATGAAAAA. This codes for CSARTLSGANEK. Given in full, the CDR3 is CSARTLSGANEKLFF.

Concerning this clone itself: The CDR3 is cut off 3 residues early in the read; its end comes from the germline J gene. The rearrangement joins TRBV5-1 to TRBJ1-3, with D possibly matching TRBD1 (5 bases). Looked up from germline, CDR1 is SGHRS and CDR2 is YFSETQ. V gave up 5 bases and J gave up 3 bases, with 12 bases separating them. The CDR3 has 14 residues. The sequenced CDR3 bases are TGCGCCAGCAGTAGGGACTTCGGTGGAAACACC. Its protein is CASSRDFGGNT. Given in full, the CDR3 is CASSRDFGGNTIYF.

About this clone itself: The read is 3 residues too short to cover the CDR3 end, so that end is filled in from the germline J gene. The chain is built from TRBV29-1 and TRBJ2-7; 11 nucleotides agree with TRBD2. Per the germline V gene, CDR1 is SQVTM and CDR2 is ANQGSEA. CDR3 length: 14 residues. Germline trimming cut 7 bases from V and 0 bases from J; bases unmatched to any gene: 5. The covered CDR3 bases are TGCAGCGCCCCGGGACTAGCGGACTCCTACGAG. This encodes CSAPGLADSYE. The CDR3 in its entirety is CSAPGLADSYEQYF.

CDR3 bases read: TGTGCCAGCAGCTCGCGGGAGAACGCCTACGAG. Encoded protein: CASSSRENAYE. The full CDR3 is CASSSRENAYEQYF. The V gene is TRBV9, the J gene TRBJ2-7, with 7 bases matching TRBD2. The read terminates 3 residues ahead of where the CDR3 ends, so the germline J gene completes it. The CDR3 is 14 residues long. The V and J ends lost 4 bases and 2 bases, in that order; junction bases with no gene match: 6. CDR1 and CDR2 (germline): SGDLS, YYNGEE.

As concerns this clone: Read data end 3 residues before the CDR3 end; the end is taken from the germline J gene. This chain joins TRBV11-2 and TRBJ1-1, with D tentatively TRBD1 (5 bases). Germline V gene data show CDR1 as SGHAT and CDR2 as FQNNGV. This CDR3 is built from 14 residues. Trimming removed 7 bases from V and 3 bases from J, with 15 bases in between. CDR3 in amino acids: CASTSFGGYTEAFF. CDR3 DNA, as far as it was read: TGTGCCAGCACTTCCTTCGGGGGTTACACTGAA.

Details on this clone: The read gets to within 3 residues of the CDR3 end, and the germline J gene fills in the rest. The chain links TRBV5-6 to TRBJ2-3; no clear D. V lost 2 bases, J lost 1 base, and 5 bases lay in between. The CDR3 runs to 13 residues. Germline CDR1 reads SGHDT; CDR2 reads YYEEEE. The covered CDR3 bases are TGTGCCAGCAGCTTCCCGGGCACAGATACG. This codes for CASSFPGTDT. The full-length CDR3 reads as CASSFPGTDTQYF. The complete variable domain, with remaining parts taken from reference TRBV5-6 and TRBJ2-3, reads DAGVTQSPTHLIKTRGQQVTLRCSPKSGHDTVSWYQQALGQGPQFIFQYYEEEERQRGNFPDRFSGHQFPNYSSELNVNALLLGDSALYLCASSFPGTDTQYFGPGTRLTVL.